The source of this T cell receptor (beta chain) is a study of PD-L1 blockade in urothelial cancer. Study summary: At 3 weeks after treatment start (second dose) and again at 6 weeks, blood was analyzed.

Time point reported: pretreatment peripheral blood. The germline V gene has CDR1 SGHRS and CDR2 YFSETQ. V was clipped by 4 bases and J by 1 base, with 8 bases between them. The CDR3 runs to 13 residues. Here immunoSEQ multiplex PCR was the method, and the copy in TCRdb shows in-frame clones only, minus some. The top ten hold around 14% of the sample, which has roughly 91,000 clones, over 75% seen once. The sequence derives from a man in his sixties with urothelial cancer. Material: PBMCs, obtained around atezolizumab (anti-PD-L1) treatment. This rearrangement joins TRBV5-1 to TRBJ1-1, with D hard to call. CDR3 amino acids: CASSLRPNTEAFF. The CDR3 DNA is TGCGCCAGCAGCCTCCGTCCGAACACTGAAGCTTTCTTT.